This TCR beta chain was identified during a study of identical twins. Study-wide results and limits: Monozygotic twins shared more out-of-frame TCR alpha than recombination models predicted. Abundant cord blood beta clonotypes carried fewer insertions; memory repertoires showed none.

This clonotype showed up just a few times. Antigen unknown. Trimming removed 8 bases at V and 4 bases at J, with 6 bases between. This CDR3 spans 10 amino acids. Germline loops: CDR1 MNHEY, CDR2 SVGEGT. TCRdb called the 5' RACE reads again in MiXCR, with one record for every CDR3 protein. The repertoire holds about 290,000 distinct CDR3 sequences, with roughly 9.8% as singletons. The data also belong to a second study, concerning yellow fever vaccine responses in identical twins. From that second work: Twins showed a vaccine T cell response that reportedly seemed partly convergent, partly personalized.

This sequence originates from a young woman in good health. The sequenced material came from CD8+ T cells sorted from blood. This chain connects TRBV6-2 or TRBV6-3 to TRBJ2-7; D gene ambiguous. This CDR3 reads CASGPYEQYF. The CDR3 nucleotides read TGTGCCAGCGGACCTTACGAGCAGTACTTC.